The text below deals with one T cell receptor (beta chain). Antigen specificity is unknown. The data were taken from a study of OX40 agonist ivuxolimab in advanced cancers. Trimming took 5 bases from V and 3 from J, leaving 10 bases between them. The V gene's germline CDR1 is SQVTM and CDR2 ANQGSEA. The CDR3 has 12 amino acids. Overall study findings and caveats: In general, CD8+ T cells held more expanded clones than CD4+ did, on average.

The table came from immunoSEQ multiplex PCR; TCRdb's copy has only in-frame clones and leaves some out. The sample lists 65,000 to 85,000 clones; roughly 90% were seen once. The rearrangement links TRBV29-1 to TRBJ1-1; D uncertain. This sequence was found in an adult with an advanced solid tumor such as melanoma, head and neck, liver or kidney cancer. The material sequenced was CD4+ or CD8+ T cells sorted from blood, taken in a trial of the OX40 agonist ivuxolimab. In nucleotides, the CDR3 is TGCAGCGTTCTTCCCGAGGACACTGAAGCTTTCTTT. Its protein is CSVLPEDTEAFF.